This TCR beta chain was retrieved from a study of PD-1 blockade in classical Hodgkin lymphoma. As for this clone: Its antigen remains unidentified.

Trimming stripped 6 bases from V and 7 bases from J, with 9 bases between. This CDR3 spans 11 amino acids. Per the germline V gene, CDR1 is PRHDT and CDR2 is FYEKMQ (reference sequence). All trial patients relapsed after autologous stem cell transplantation. Assay: immunoSEQ multiplex PCR; the TCRdb copy retains only in-frame clones and omits some. The sample lists some 14,000 clones, 85% to 90% occurring once. Study-level results: Lower baseline TCR diversity was reported for newly diagnosed patients than for healthy donors. Before treatment, complete responders showed about the same diversity as newly diagnosed patients.

This TCR came from a human donor with classical Hodgkin lymphoma. This chain joins TRBV13 and TRBJ1-1, with unresolved D. Sequenced material: peripheral blood mononuclear cells (PBMCs), taken at baseline. CDR3 sequence reads: CASSSSSEAFF. The CDR3 bases are TGTGCCAGCAGTTCCTCTAGTGAAGCTTTCTTT.